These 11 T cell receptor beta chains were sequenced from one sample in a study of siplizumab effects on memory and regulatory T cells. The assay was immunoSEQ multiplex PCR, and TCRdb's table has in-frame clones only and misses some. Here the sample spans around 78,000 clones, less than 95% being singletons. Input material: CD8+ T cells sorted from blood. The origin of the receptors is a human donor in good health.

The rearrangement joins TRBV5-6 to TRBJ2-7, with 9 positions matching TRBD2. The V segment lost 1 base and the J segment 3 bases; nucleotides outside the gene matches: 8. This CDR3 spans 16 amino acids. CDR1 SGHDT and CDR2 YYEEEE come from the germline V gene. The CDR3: CASSLSLAGYNYEQYF. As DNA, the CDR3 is TGTGCCAGCAGCTTGTCTCTAGCGGGATATAACTACGAGCAGTACTTC.

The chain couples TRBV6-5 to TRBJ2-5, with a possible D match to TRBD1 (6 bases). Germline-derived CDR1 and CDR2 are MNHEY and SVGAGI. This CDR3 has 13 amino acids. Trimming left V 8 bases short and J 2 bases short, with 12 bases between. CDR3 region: CASWTVGQETQYF. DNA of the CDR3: TGTGCCAGCTGGACAGTAGGGCAAGAGACCCAGTACTTC.

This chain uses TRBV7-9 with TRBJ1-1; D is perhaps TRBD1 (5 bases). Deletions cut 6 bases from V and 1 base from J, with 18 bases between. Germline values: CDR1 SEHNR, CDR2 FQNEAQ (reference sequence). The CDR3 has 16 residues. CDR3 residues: CASSPHRDRKNTEAFF. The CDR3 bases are TGTGCCAGCAGTCCCCATCGGGACCGAAAGAACACTGAAGCTTTCTTT.

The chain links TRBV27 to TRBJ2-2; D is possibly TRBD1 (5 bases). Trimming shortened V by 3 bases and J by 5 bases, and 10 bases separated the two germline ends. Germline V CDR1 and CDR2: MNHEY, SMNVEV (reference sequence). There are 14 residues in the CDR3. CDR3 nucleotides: TGTGCCAGCAGTTTCCAGGGAAAAACCGGGGAGCTGTTTTTT. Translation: CASSFQGKTGELFF.

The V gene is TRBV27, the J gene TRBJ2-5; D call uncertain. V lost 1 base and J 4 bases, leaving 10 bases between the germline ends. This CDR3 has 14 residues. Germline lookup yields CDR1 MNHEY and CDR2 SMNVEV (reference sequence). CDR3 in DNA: TGTGCCAGCAGTTTATGGGCAAATCGAGAGACCCAGTACTTC. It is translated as CASSLWANRETQYF.

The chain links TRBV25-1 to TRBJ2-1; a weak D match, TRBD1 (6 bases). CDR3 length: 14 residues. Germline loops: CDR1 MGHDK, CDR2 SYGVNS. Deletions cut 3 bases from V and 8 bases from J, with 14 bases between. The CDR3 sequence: CASSEAPNRDEQFF. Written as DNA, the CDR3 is TGTGCCAGCAGTGAGGCACCAAACAGGGATGAGCAGTTCTTC.

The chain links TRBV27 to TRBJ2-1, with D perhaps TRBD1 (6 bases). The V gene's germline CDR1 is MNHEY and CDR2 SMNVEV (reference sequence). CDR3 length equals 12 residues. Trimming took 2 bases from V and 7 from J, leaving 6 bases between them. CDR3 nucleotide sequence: TGTGCCAGCAGTTTACAGGGGAATGAGCAGTTCTTC. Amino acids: CASSLQGNEQFF.

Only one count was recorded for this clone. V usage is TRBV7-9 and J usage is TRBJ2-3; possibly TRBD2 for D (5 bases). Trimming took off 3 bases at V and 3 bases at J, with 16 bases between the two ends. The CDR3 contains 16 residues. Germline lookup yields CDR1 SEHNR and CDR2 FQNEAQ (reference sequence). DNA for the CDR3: TGTGCCAGCAGCTTCGACATCGGGATGGGGACAGATACGCAGTATTTT. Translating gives CASSFDIGMGTDTQYF.

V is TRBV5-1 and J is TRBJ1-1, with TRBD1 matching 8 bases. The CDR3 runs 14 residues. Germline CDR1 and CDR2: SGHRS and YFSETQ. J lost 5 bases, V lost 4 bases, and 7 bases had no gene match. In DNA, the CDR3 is TGCGCCAGCAGCGATCTCACAGGGGGGACTGAAGCTTTCTTT. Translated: CASSDLTGGTEAFF.

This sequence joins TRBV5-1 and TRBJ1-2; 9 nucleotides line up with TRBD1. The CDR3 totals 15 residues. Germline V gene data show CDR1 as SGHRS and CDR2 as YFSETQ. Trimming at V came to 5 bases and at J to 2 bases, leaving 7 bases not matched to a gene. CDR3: CASSSSGTGNYGYTF. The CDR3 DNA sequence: TGCGCCAGCAGTTCCTCCGGGACAGGGAACTATGGCTACACCTTC.

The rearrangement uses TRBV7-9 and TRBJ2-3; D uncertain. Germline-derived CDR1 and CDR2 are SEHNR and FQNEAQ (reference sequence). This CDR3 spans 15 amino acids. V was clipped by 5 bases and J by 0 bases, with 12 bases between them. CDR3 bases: TGTGCCAGCAGCGATAGACAAGTTAGCACAGATACGCAGTATTTT. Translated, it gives CASSDRQVSTDTQYF.